The entry below describes one TCR beta chain. What antigen it recognizes has not been identified. No much larger clone is present one base from it, and per-base qualities are unavailable. This sample is part of a study of cytomegalovirus exposure and HLA in healthy donors (dated by TCRdb to the late 2010s). Study-wide context: According to an earlier analysis of a few hundred of the donors, about 179 million T cells yielded 117 million unique TCR beta sequences and 276 Gb of sequence data. The study combined high-throughput TCR immunosequencing, statistical association of individual TCRs with disease status, and machine learning to predict cytomegalovirus infection status. In addition to the first cohort of 650 to 800 subjects, a separate validation cohort of 130 or so different subjects was used. Of the roughly 400 genotyped donors, around 81% fell in the genetic ancestry cluster associated with self-reported Caucasian donors. All discovery cohort repertoires had been generated on a single sequencing platform. Both class I and class II loci were covered by HLA typing, at four-digit resolution. Rather than drawing on any new phenotypic data, the later analysis identified candidate immune exposures from TCR beta sequences and the way those sequences occurred across donors. Donor age, sex, ethnicity and CMV serostatus were compiled together with the repertoire data. A later genetic analysis used genome-wide SNP genotypes for about 55% of the 666 donors, treating that subset as a discovery cohort. The number of donors typed differed by locus, with roughly 620-630 for A, B, C, DRB1 and DQB1, about 500 for DQA1, over 600 for DPA1, and 472 for DPB1. Roughly 5 DR-DQ haplotypes were handled as single units for association and clustering, since linkage in the cohort was strong. On average, around 230,000 unique TCR beta nucleotide sequences were sequenced per donor among some 430 genotyped donors of the cohort, with around 19% of those sequences being non-productive. An early release that covered some 640 HLA-typed donors contained approximately 300 gigabases of sequencing data and about 93 million unique TCR sequences. A later analysis re-analyzed previously published TCR beta repertoires from 666 donors and added high-resolution HLA genotyping to study TCR occurrence patterns. The study aimed to test whether signatures of past pathogen exposure could be identified by cataloging public T cell receptors. The T cell repertoires of roughly 660 subjects were profiled by immunosequencing and related to cytomegalovirus serostatus. An earlier analysis of about 600 of the donors used high-throughput TCR beta sequencing to judge whether each TCR beta V gene segment behaved as functional or pseudogenic. What the research found in general, with its limitations: Several of the top co-occurrence clusters appeared to be linked to parvovirus B19, influenza, CMV and Epstein-Barr virus, according to a later analysis. Some IMGT-functional V segments, including TRBV6-2 and TRBV6-3, could not be distinguished by the 87-base-pair reads and were therefore excluded. CMV serostatus was the only immune exposure information available for the cohort. Presence/absence analyses assumed roughly uniform sequencing depth across donors, an assumption that may not hold. V-gene and J-gene trimming of TCR beta chains was associated with a missense DCLRE1C variant in a later genetic analysis, and the association was replicated in an independent cohort. A total of 164 TCR beta chains were listed by the study as associated with cytomegalovirus. In both the original and validation cohorts, the classifier was reported to diagnose cytomegalovirus status with high specificity and sensitivity. At a false discovery rate of 0.05, a later analysis linked roughly 17,000 TCR beta sequences to specific HLA alleles. The earlier analysis of a few hundred of the donors excluded 15 to 20 rarely observed V segments, including chromosome 9 orphons, because counts were too low. In a later analysis, the rate of TCR association differed among HLA loci, with DRB1 alleles having the most associated TCRs and HLA-C alleles having the fewest. In vitro tests confirmed that a few of the cytomegalovirus-associated TCR beta chains recognize cytomegalovirus antigens. Most TCR sequences were observed very rarely across donors, whereas some public TCRs were present in many individuals. Strong co-occurrence of HLA alleles, especially DR and DQ, made assigning TCR associations to individual alleles difficult. Because HLA typing was missing for some donors at each locus, association tests included only the typed subset. In an earlier analysis of under 600 of the donors, most TCR beta V segments were observed in productive rearrangements about 87% or about 30% of the time, broadly matching IMGT annotations. According to a later analysis, most CMV-associated TCR beta chains appeared to be HLA-restricted, and the HLA associations seemed to be driven largely by CMV exposure. The authors suggested that the approach could potentially be extended to other disease states and immunological phenotypes. This cohort had only TCR beta chains sequenced, and the lack of alpha or paired-chain data limited which features could be detected. Linkage disequilibrium might explain the correlated functional status among segregating V segments, but an unknown experimental factor could not be ruled out. According to a later genetic analysis, donors in an Asian-associated ancestry cluster had fewer N-insertions in productive TCRs than the approximately 670-donor mean. In a later analysis, HLA-associated TCR beta chains were found to be more clonally expanded and to have lower generation probabilities than equally common non-associated chains. A cluster of highly shared sequence variants was judged likely to represent a technical artifact of the sequencing pipeline. A further reported finding was that TCR beta sequences accurately predicted the HLA-A and HLA-B alleles for most subjects in the first cohort.

Taken from cysteine to phenylalanine, the CDR3 has 15 residues. The entry retains the CDR3 DNA only, 45 bases that are in frame from base 1. V drops 4 bases and J drops 5 bases, leaving 19 bases in between. CDR1 and CDR2 were assigned from the germline V gene as SGDLS and YYNGEE. The cohort was made up of about 610 healthy bone marrow donors. Cohort members were all nominally healthy when sampled, although unrecorded immune exposures were likely present. The donor was CMV seronegative and belonged to the group of over 300 seronegative cohort members. A peripheral blood sample was provided by each donor, and peripheral blood mononuclear cells were used for TCR beta sequencing. Genomic DNA extraction from the blood cell samples was performed with the Qiagen DNeasy Blood Extraction Kit. Library preparation was by the immunoSEQ multiplex PCR assay. A mixture of 60 forward primers for TCR Vbeta segments and 13 reverse primers for TCR Jbeta segments was used in the multiplex PCR. The CDR3 region of rearranged TCR beta genes was amplified from genomic DNA with a multiplex PCR assay. The amplified TCR beta libraries were sequenced on the Illumina HiSeq System as 87-base-pair reads. Per the authors' processing: A later analysis tallied about 77 million unique TCR beta chains across the 666 repertoires, and about 12 million of those chains were shared by two or more donors. Raw reads were error-corrected and collapsed into unique sequences by a nearest-neighbor algorithm in which closely related sequences were merged to remove PCR and sequencing errors. To assign V, D and J gene segments, CDR3 sequences were aligned to IMGT reference sequences. For a sequence to be retained, a match of at least six nucleotides was required to both a V gene segment and a J gene segment. A rearrangement counted as productive if the CDR3 had no stop codons and remained in frame with V and J, and every other rearrangement counted as non-productive. Following IMGT convention, CDR3 was defined as the stretch from the second conserved V-encoded cysteine up to the conserved J-encoded phenylalanine. The earlier analysis of some 600 of the donors excluded sequences that lacked an unambiguous match to a single V gene segment. In an earlier analysis of approximately 590 of the donors, V segments were called functional above 56.7% productive rearrangements and were called segregating when the between-donor standard deviation exceeded 5%. A statistical classification framework was built to diagnose cytomegalovirus status from the catalog of TCR beta chain sequences. A later analysis assigned V and J genes by comparing TCR nucleotide sequences with IMGT/GENE-DB human TR gene sequences. The TCRdist pipeline was used in a later analysis to assign CDR3 sequences and most-parsimonious VDJ recombination scenarios. In a later analysis, each TCR beta chain was defined by its CDR3 amino acid sequence together with its V-gene family, and reads lacking a unique V-gene family were excluded. As a way to deal with suspected cross-contamination and a sequencing artifact, a later analysis dropped 592 nucleotide sequences that were highly shared and had low generation probability. In a later analysis, a clonal expansion index for each public chain was calculated from normalized within-repertoire ranks of inferred template counts. A later analysis computed generation probabilities with a VDJ recombination model fitted to out-of-frame rearrangements, and checked the results against IGoR. In a later analysis, hypergeometric tests were used to score TCR-TCR, TCR-HLA and TCR-CMV co-occurrence, with a repertoire-size bias correction applied to TCR pairs. A later analysis estimated false discovery rates by permuting HLA or CMV assignments 20 times. In a later analysis, co-occurring TCRs were grouped using DBSCAN, with TCRdist sequence similarity added in when clustering inside HLA-allele-positive subsets. Repertoires with fewer than 30,000 or more than 120,000 public chains were left out of co-occurrence clustering, as were four to six repertoires with anomalous nucleotide sharing. Sourced from immuneACCESS, this table was stored by TCRdb with only in-frame sequences that have V and J called. A share of the clones is absent; for the studies checked, an unresolved V gene accounts for under half, and the remainder has no known explanation. The DNA was the basis for D and trimming; V, J and clone size are from that table. The sample table holds roughly 140,000 clones, of which 77% were seen once. The ten top clones hold nearly 5% of the sample.

The chain joins TRBV9 to TRBJ2-7; the D gene is not confidently resolved. Sequenced sample: PBMCs. This receptor was identified in a woman between 50 and 59 years old in good health and CMV-seronegative. The nucleotide sequence is given as TGTGCCAGCAGCCCCAACCGACTGACCCTCGACGAGCAGTACTTC. Its protein reads: CASSPNRLTLDEQYF.